This TCR beta chain was sequenced in a study of cytomegalovirus exposure and HLA in healthy donors. Study observations and caveats: Cytomegalovirus association was listed for around 180 TCR beta chains. Under in vitro conditions, a few CMV-associated chains were confirmed as specific for CMV antigens.

As to this clone: Its target is unknown. The sample has other DNA sequences that encode this CDR3 too.

The ends were cut back, 6 bases at V and 1 base at J, with 3 bases in the middle. This CDR3 region has 11 residues. In germline, CDR1 is MDHEN, CDR2 SYDVKM. Primers for the PCR totalled 60 Vbeta and 13 Jbeta. Sequencing was performed with immunoSEQ multiplex PCR; in TCRdb, only in-frame clones are kept and a portion is missing. The repertoire holds around 170,000 clones, with over 70% as singletons. The source of this sequence is a woman between 45 and 60 years old in good health and CMV-seronegative. Material: PBMCs. The chain carries TRBV28 and TRBJ1-1; D not resolved. The CDR3 sequence is CASSGNTEAFF. The CDR3 region has the DNA TGTGCCAGCAGCGGGAACACTGAAGCTTTCTTT.